This paragraph covers one T cell receptor beta chain sequence. This record comes from a study of blood T cell repertoires in COVID-19. Study as a whole: Donors in the United States, Italy and Spain gave samples during acute or convalescent COVID-19. T cells, B-cell-depleted T cells, or PBMCs supplied cDNA or gDNA.

Germline CDR1 and CDR2: LGHNA and YNFKEQ. The CDR3 covers 15 residues. Trimming stripped 4 bases from V and 2 bases from J, with 15 bases between. How the authors handled the data: Quantification of nucleated cells was approximated via reference gene primer amplification. Profiled with immunoSEQ multiplex PCR; TCRdb holds only in-frame clones, not every one. The D gene and trimming were derived from the DNA, and the V and J assignments and clone size from that table. The sample shows some 370,000 clones, about 89% of them seen only once. Those enrolled in Seattle joined during active infection and were followed longitudinally afterward.

The chain carries TRBV4-2 and TRBJ2-7; tentatively, D is TRBD2 (5 bases). The clonotype originates from a woman aged 25 to 39 with COVID-19, enrolled during active disease. What was sequenced was peripheral blood. CDR3 in amino acids: CASSLRTGFTYEQYF. The CDR3 DNA sequence: TGTGCCAGCAGCCTTCGGACTGGATTTACCTACGAGCAGTACTTC.